This TCR beta chain comes out of a study of T cells in Graves' hyperthyroidism and ophthalmopathy. Findings and caveats of the study: Ophthalmopathy got predicted by the model a median roughly six months before its onset.

Details on this clonotype: Its specificity is not known.

Template material for amplifying TCR beta CDR3 regions consisted of RNA transcripts. The HTBI set primed first-round TCR CDR3 RT-PCR. MiXCR, run by TCRdb on the multiplex PCR reads, gives a single entry per CDR3 protein. The sample has hundreds of thousands of distinct CDR3 sequences, approximately 18% seen once. The CDR3 consists of 15 residues. Germline lookup yields CDR1 MDHEN and CDR2 SYDVKM. Trimming left V 5 bases short and J 6 bases short, with 19 bases between. Among ophthalmopathy patients, the Clinical Activity Score reached at least 3, the NOSPECS grade reached at least 4, and duration remained under 3 months. Pregnant or lactating patients were excluded, as were those with uncontrolled infection or other autoimmune disease.

This chain connects TRBV28 to TRBJ1-2; D is undetermined. The source material was blood. This TCR derives from a man aged 45-65 years with Graves' ophthalmopathy. The CDR3 loop is CASSPRPLALDGYTF. DNA of the CDR3: TGTGCCAGCAGTCCCAGGCCACTCGCCCTCGATGGCTACACCTTC.